The 25 T cell receptor beta chains below were found in one sample sequenced in a study of cytomegalovirus exposure and HLA in healthy donors. The PCR contained 60 Vbeta and 13 Jbeta primers. The table came from immunoSEQ multiplex PCR; TCRdb's copy has only in-frame clones and leaves some out. Of 100,000 to 150,000 clones listed, approximately 80% are singletons. The source material was PBMCs. The source of these receptors is a man aged 25-45 years in good health and CMV-seronegative.

V usage is TRBV5-1 and J usage is TRBJ1-5, with TRBD1 matching over 9 bases. From germline, CDR1 is SGHRS and CDR2 YFSETQ. The J segment lost 8 bases and the V segment lost 4 bases, leaving 7 bases of the junction unmatched. CDR3 length: 14 amino acids. This CDR3 reads CASSGGDREEPQHF. DNA of the CDR3: TGCGCCAGCAGCGGAGGGGACAGGGAAGAGCCCCAGCATTTT.

V and J are TRBV5-4 and TRBJ2-1; 8 bases agree with TRBD2. Germline CDR1 and CDR2: SGHNT and YYREEE (reference sequence). The CDR3 is made up of 15 amino acids. The J segment lost 7 bases and the V segment lost 4 bases, leaving 10 bases of the junction unmatched. Here the CDR3 reads CASSVSGGRINEQFF. The CDR3 DNA sequence: TGTGCCAGCAGCGTCTCTGGCGGGAGGATAAATGAGCAGTTCTTC.

The rearrangement joins TRBV5-6 to TRBJ2-3, with 10 bases matching TRBD2. V lost 0 bases to trimming and J lost 2 bases; unmatched junction nucleotides: 3. This CDR3 comprises 16 residues. Germline CDR1 and CDR2: SGHDT and YYEEEE. The CDR3 bases are TGTGCCAGCAGCTTGGTTAGCGGGAGGCTCACAGATACGCAGTATTTT. This translates into CASSLVSGRLTDTQYF.

The CDR3 spells CASSRSIVSEQFF. The CDR3 DNA follows: TGTGCCAGCAGCCGGAGTATCGTAAGTGAGCAGTTCTTC. The chain carries TRBV28 and TRBJ2-1; no reliable D call. Looked up from germline, CDR1 is MDHEN and CDR2 is SYDVKM. This CDR3 region has 13 residues. The V end was cut by 6 bases, the J end by 9 bases, with 15 bases between.

The rearrangement uses TRBV5-7 and TRBJ2-5; 9 bases are a match to TRBD1. TRBV5-7 is an open reading frame whose function is uncertain. This CDR3 contains 16 residues. J was trimmed by 1 base and V by 1 base; bases with no gene match: 5. The CDR3 coding sequence is TGTGCCAGCAGCTTGTTCGCGACAGGGGGCCAAGAGACCCAGTACTTC. Protein sequence: CASSLFATGGQETQYF.

The J gene is TRBJ1-3, the V gene TRBV4-3, with 8 bases identical to TRBD1. Germline-derived CDR1 and CDR2 are LGHNA and YSLEER. This CDR3 region has 18 residues. The junction had 9 bases not matched to a gene; V was cut back by 0 bases and J by 2 bases. The CDR3 sequence is CASSQDGGTGGAGNTIYF. For the CDR3, the DNA is TGCGCCAGCAGCCAAGATGGTGGGACAGGCGGGGCTGGAAACACCATATATTTT.

V and J are TRBV29-1 and TRBJ2-2; 11 bases are a match to TRBD2. This CDR3 has 14 amino acids. Germline lookup yields CDR1 SQVTM and CDR2 ANQGSEA. Trimming at V came to 7 bases and at J to 0 bases, leaving 1 base not matched to a gene. CDR3 sequence reads: CSGLAGTNTGELFF. In DNA, the CDR3 is TGCAGCGGACTAGCGGGGACGAACACCGGGGAGCTGTTTTTT.

This clone was recorded a few times. Other DNA sequences from this sample encode an identical CDR3 as well. The chain links TRBV11-2 to TRBJ2-7; TRBD2 matches 10 bases. CDR1 is SGHAT and CDR2 is FQNNGV in the germline V gene. J lost 6 bases, V lost 0 bases, and 14 bases had no gene match. This CDR3 contains 18 residues. CDR3 DNA sequence: TGTGCCAGCAGCTTAGAGGGAGGGCTAGCGGGAGTGTTGATCGAGCAGTACTTC. This translates into CASSLEGGLAGVLIEQYF.

The chain joins TRBV27 to TRBJ2-7, with 9 nucleotides matching TRBD1. Trimming at V came to 2 bases and at J to 7 bases, leaving 9 bases not matched to a gene. Looked up from germline, CDR1 is MNHEY and CDR2 is SMNVEV (reference sequence). CDR3 length equals 15 residues. The chain's CDR3 is CASSLMGQGYSEQYF. CDR3 sequence (DNA): TGTGCCAGCAGTTTAATGGGACAGGGTTACTCGGAGCAGTACTTC.

This sequence joins TRBV13 and TRBJ2-3, with 12 bases lining up with TRBD2. Trimming cost V 5 bases and J 2 bases; bases outside gene matches: 8. Germline V gives CDR1 PRHDT, CDR2 FYEKMQ (reference sequence). This CDR3 spans 17 amino acids. CDR3 sequence: CASSRTSGMGDTDTQYF. In DNA form, the CDR3 reads TGTGCCAGCAGCCGGACTAGCGGGATGGGGGACACAGATACGCAGTATTTT.

The chain employs TRBV6-4 and TRBJ2-1; TRBD2 aligns across 10 bases. V gave up 0 bases and J gave up 8 bases; unmatched junction bases: 7. CDR1 is MRHNA, CDR2 SNTAGT, per germline. CDR3 length: 16 amino acids. The CDR3 sequence is CASSDSEREGQDEQFF. The CDR3 bases are TGTGCCAGCAGTGACTCCGAGCGGGAGGGCCAAGATGAGCAGTTCTTC.

The rearrangement joins TRBV2 to TRBJ1-1; no reliable D call. The CDR3 totals 13 residues. V was pared by 6 bases and J by 0 bases, with 8 bases between. Germline V CDR1 and CDR2: SNHLY, FYNNEI. The CDR3 here is CASRSIMNTEAFF. DNA of the CDR3: TGTGCCAGCAGGTCTATTATGAACACTGAAGCTTTCTTT.

V and J are TRBV7-9 and TRBJ2-1; 7 bases are a match to TRBD1. This CDR3 region has 15 residues. With 5 bases clipped from V and 1 base from J, the junction kept 5 bases outside the gene matches. From germline, CDR1 is SEHNR and CDR2 FQNEAQ (reference sequence). The CDR3 sequence is CASSPRTGSYNEQFF. The CDR3 coding sequence is TGTGCCAGCAGCCCTCGGACAGGTTCCTACAATGAGCAGTTCTTC.

V gene TRBV29-1 combines with J gene TRBJ2-7; 7 positions match TRBD2. V trimming: 0 bases; J trimming: 7 bases; junction bases outside the gene matches: 3. The CDR3 covers 12 residues. Germline loops: CDR1 SQVTM, CDR2 ANQGSEA. The CDR3 DNA follows: TGCAGCGTTGAAGATAGCGGGCGGGAGCAGTACTTC. Encoded protein: CSVEDSGREQYF.

Only a few counts were recorded for this clone. The chain employs TRBV19 and TRBJ2-7; a possible D gene is TRBD1 (5 bases). The germline V gene encodes CDR1 LNHDA and CDR2 SQIVND (reference sequence). Trimming left V 1 base short and J 4 bases short, with 14 bases between. CDR3 size: 15 residues. CDR3 sequence (DNA): TGTGCCAGTAGTATAGTTTCAGGGTCGGTTTACGAGCAGTACTTC. Translated, it gives CASSIVSGSVYEQYF. Drawing the rest from reference TRBV19 and TRBJ2-7, the complete variable domain is DGGITQSPKYLFRKEGQNVTLSCEQNLNHDAMYWYRQDPGQGLRLIYYSQIVNDFQKGDIAEGYSVSREKKESFPLTVTSAQKNPTAFYLCASSIVSGSVYEQYFGPGTRLTVT.

The genes are TRBV6-1 and TRBJ2-7, with 7 positions matching TRBD2. There are 13 residues in the CDR3. Trimming took 5 bases from V and 3 from J; bases not matched to a gene: 4. Germline loops: CDR1 MNHNS, CDR2 SASEGT. The CDR3 sequence is CASSPAGDYEQYF. Here the CDR3 DNA reads TGTGCCAGCAGTCCCGCGGGGGACTACGAGCAGTACTTC.

This clone was picked up a small number of times. The chain employs TRBV4-1 and TRBJ2-7, with 13 positions matching TRBD2. Germline trimming cut 4 bases from V and 2 bases from J; bases unmatched to any gene: 8. CDR1 is MGHRA and CDR2 is YSYEKL in the germline V gene. The CDR3 consists of 17 residues. CDR3: CASSLLSGTSGTYEQYF. The CDR3 bases are TGCGCCAGCAGCCTTCTGTCCGGGACTAGCGGGACCTACGAGCAGTACTTC.

In this sample, this clone turned up a few times. This sequence joins TRBV7-9 and TRBJ1-2, with D possibly being TRBD1 (5 bases). The ends were cut back, 3 bases at V and 12 bases at J, with 23 bases in the middle. CDR3 length equals 15 residues. Germline CDR1 is SEHNR and CDR2 is FQNEAQ (reference sequence). The CDR3 protein is CASSFFGREATGHTF. The CDR3 region has the DNA TGTGCCAGCAGCTTTTTCGGCAGGGAGGCCACGGGGCACACCTTC.

This sequence joins TRBV11-2 and TRBJ2-4, with 7 bases lining up with TRBD2. CDR3 length: 12 amino acids. CDR1 and CDR2 (germline): SGHAT, FQNNGV. Losses at the gene ends were 5 bases for V and 8 bases for J; bases not matched to a gene: 3. CDR3 in DNA: TGTGCCAGCAGCGGGGGGGTGGACATTCAGTACTTC. Translating gives CASSGGVDIQYF.

The chain uses TRBV10-3 and TRBJ2-7; 8 bases map to TRBD1. The V segment lost 3 bases and the J segment 1 base; nucleotides outside the gene matches: 5. CDR1 ENHRY and CDR2 SYGVKD come from the germline V gene. This CDR3 spans 15 amino acids. CDR3 nucleotides: TGTGCCATCAGTGAAACCAGGGGGCTGTCCTACGAGCAGTACTTC. This sequence encodes CAISETRGLSYEQYF.

The chain is built from TRBV27 and TRBJ2-1; perhaps TRBD2 as D (5 bases). The CDR3 loop spans 12 amino acids. Deletions cut 8 bases from V and 6 bases from J, with 11 bases between. The germline V gene encodes CDR1 MNHEY and CDR2 SMNVEV (reference sequence). The CDR3 nucleotides read TGTGCCAGCTGGGGTGGAGGCAATGAGCAGTTCTTC. Residues: CASWGGGNEQFF.

The J gene is TRBJ2-7, the V gene TRBV19; 10 bases are shared with TRBD1. The CDR3 spans 15 residues. CDR1 and CDR2 (germline): LNHDA, SQIVND (reference sequence). After removal of 4 bases from V and 2 bases from J, the junction contained 5 bases not matched to a gene. CDR3: CASSRGTGATYEQYF. As DNA, the CDR3 is TGTGCCAGTAGTAGGGGGACAGGGGCCACCTACGAGCAGTACTTC.

The genes are TRBV27 and TRBJ1-2, with 7 bases that match TRBD1. The length of the CDR3 is 13 residues. Trimming took 2 bases from V and 6 from J; bases not matched to a gene: 3. Germline V CDR1 and CDR2: MNHEY, SMNVEV (reference sequence). DNA of the CDR3: TGTGCCAGCAGTTTAGGGACAGCAGATGGCTACACCTTC. Translating gives CASSLGTADGYTF.

The rearrangement links TRBV7-9 to TRBJ2-3, with D perhaps matching TRBD1 (6 bases). Trimming shortened V by 2 bases and J by 1 base, and 16 bases separated the two germline ends. The germline CDR1 and CDR2 sequences are SEHNR and FQNEAQ (reference sequence). The CDR3 totals 17 residues. CDR3 sequence: CASSLLHDRTGTDTQYF. Written as DNA, the CDR3 is TGTGCCAGCAGCTTACTGCATGACAGGACTGGCACAGATACGCAGTATTTT.

For the CDR3, the DNA is TGTGCCAGCTCACCAATGATCGCGAGGACAGGGGGCGATGGCTACACCTTC. It translates to CASSPMIARTGGDGYTF. J is TRBJ1-2 and V is TRBV18; 11 nucleotides match TRBD1. With 2 bases clipped from V and 6 bases from J, the junction kept 11 bases outside the gene matches. This CDR3 has 17 residues. The germline V gene has CDR1 KGHSH and CDR2 LQKENI.